Listed below are T cell receptor beta chains from one sample, sequenced in a study of T-cell reconstitution after alpha-beta-depleted transplantation in children. TCRdb itself ran the PCR reads through MiXCR, one entry per CDR3 protein. The table has about 870,000 distinct CDR3 sequences, about 16% seen once. The specimen was PBMCs, mostly from graft donor cells, collected 360 days after TCRalphabeta/CD19-depleted stem cell transplant. The receptors stem from a male patient younger than 18 who had a stem cell transplant for acute lymphoblastic leukemia, so the T cells may come from the graft donor. Both conserved end residues are part of each CDR3. Fields, in order: V gene, clone size, J gene, D gene, CDR3 DNA, CDR3 protein. The D gene is left open where the match is weak. Part of the rows lack a size; the others show once, few, many or a class for expanded clones.

TRBV4-1	once	TRBJ2-7	.	TGCGCCAGCAGCCAAGCAGCGGTTAAGTACTTC	CASSQAAVKYF
TRBV7-9	.	TRBJ2-3	TRBD1	TGTGCCAGCAGCCCTGGACAGGGTCGGAACACAGATACGCAGTATTTT	CASSPGQGRNTDTQYF
TRBV4-1	.	TRBJ2-4	TRBD2	TGCGCCAGCAGCCATCCCGGGGGACTAGCTAAAAACATTCAGTACTTC	CASSHPGGLAKNIQYF
TRBV28	few	TRBJ2-1	.	TGTGCCAGCAACAGCCCCAGGACCTACAATGAGCAGTTCTTC	CASNSPRTYNEQFF
TRBV4-2	few	TRBJ1-5	TRBD1	TGTGCCAGCAGCCAAGAAGGGGGCTTTAGCAATCAGCCCCAGCATTTT	CASSQEGGFSNQPQHF
TRBV25-1	.	TRBJ2-7	.	TGTGCCAGCACAGGGTACTACGAGCAGTACTTC	CASTGYYEQYF
TRBV20-1	few	TRBJ2-2	TRBD1	TGCAGTGCAGGGACAGGGCAAACCGGGGAGCTGTTTTTT	CSAGTGQTGELFF
TRBV4-1	few	TRBJ2-7	TRBD2	TGCGCCAGCAGCCAAGCTAGCGGGGCCTTCTACGAGCAGTACTTC	CASSQASGAFYEQYF
TRBV13	.	TRBJ2-1	.	TGTGCCAGCAGCCCACCGGACACCGACTCCTACAATGAGCAGTTCTTC	CASSPPDTDSYNEQFF
TRBV27	few	TRBJ2-1	TRBD2	TGTGCCAGCAGTTTCTTCGGACTAGGTTACAATGAGCAGTTCTTC	CASSFFGLGYNEQFF
TRBV20-1	.	TRBJ2-1	TRBD2	TGCAGTGCTCCCAGGGTAGCGGGAGGGCCTAACAATGAGCAGTTCTTC	CSAPRVAGGPNNEQFF
TRBV5-1	.	TRBJ1-1	.	TGCGCCAGCAGCTTGTTTATGGCCCTACAAGCTTTCTTT	CASSLFMALQAFF
TRBV20-1	.	TRBJ2-2	TRBD2	TGCAGTGCTAGAGATCGAGGGCGGCTAGCGGGAGCCCCCGGGGAGCTGTTTTTT	CSARDRGRLAGAPGELFF
TRBV5-1	.	TRBJ1-5	.	TGCGCCAGCAGCTTGGGTGGGTTCGATAGCAATCAGCCCCAGCATTTT	CASSLGGFDSNQPQHF
TRBV7-9	few	TRBJ1-5	.	TGTGCCAGCAACCGAGTCGGTCAGCCCCAGCATTTT	CASNRVGQPQHF
TRBV3-1	few	TRBJ2-2	.	TGTGCCAGCAGCCAAGCTGGGCAGGTAAACACCGGGGAGCTGTTTTTT	CASSQAGQVNTGELFF
TRBV27	.	TRBJ1-6	TRBD1	TGTGCCAGCAGTTCGATCCACGGGACAGATAATTCACCCCTCCACTTT	CASSSIHGTDNSPLHF
TRBV7-9	.	TRBJ1-2	TRBD1	TGTGCCAGCAGCTCGACAGGGGCCTCGGTCTTTGGAGGCTACACCTTC	CASSSTGASVFGGYTF
TRBV2	few	TRBJ2-1	TRBD2	TGTGCCAGCACTAGACTAGCTGGCAATGAGCAGTTCTTC	CASTRLAGNEQFF
TRBV27	.	TRBJ2-7	TRBD2	TGTGCCAGCAGTTTAGGTCGACTAGCGGGCTACGAGCAGTACTTC	CASSLGRLAGYEQYF
TRBV5-1	.	TRBJ2-7	TRBD2	TGCGCCAGCAGCTATACTAGCGGGAGGCGCGAGCAGTACTTC	CASSYTSGRREQYF
TRBV5-6	many	TRBJ2-3	TRBD2	TGTGCCAGCAGCTTGGGCACAGTAGCGGGAGGGGCCGATACGCAGTATTTT	CASSLGTVAGGADTQYF
TRBV20-1	few	TRBJ2-1	.	TGCAGTGCGGACCTCGGGCTGAGCTCCTACAATGAGCAGTTCTTC	CSADLGLSSYNEQFF
TRBV5-5	.	TRBJ1-1	TRBD1	TGTGCCAGCAGCTGGACAGGGACATCGATGAACACTGAAGCTTTCTTT	CASSWTGTSMNTEAFF
TRBV5-6	many	TRBJ2-7	.	TGTGCCAGCAGCGGCATTGGGTACGAGCAGTACTTC	CASSGIGYEQYF
TRBV7-3	.	TRBJ2-5	.	TGTGCCAGCAGCTCCACTCCATTGGAGACCCAGTACTTC	CASSSTPLETQYF
TRBV25-1	few	TRBJ1-4	.	TGTGCCAGCAGTGAGATGGGGGCAATAGAAAAACTGTTTTTT	CASSEMGAIEKLFF
TRBV29-1	.	TRBJ2-5	TRBD2	TGCAGCGTCGGGAGGAAAGAGACCCAGTACTTC	CSVGRKETQYF
TRBV3-1	few	TRBJ2-1	TRBD2	TGTGCCAGCAGCCAAGATCGGACTAGCGGGAGGGTGGACAATGAGCAGTTCTTC	CASSQDRTSGRVDNEQFF
TRBV5-5	.	TRBJ2-7	.	TGTGCCAGCAGCTCGGAGCCAGGCCCCAGCTCCTACGAGCAGTACTTC	CASSSEPGPSSYEQYF
TRBV7-9	.	TRBJ1-2	.	TGTGCCAGCAGCTTAGCGGACGGATCAAACTATGGCTACACCTTC	CASSLADGSNYGYTF
TRBV24-1	many	TRBJ2-1	TRBD2	TGTGCCACCAGTAATAGCGGGAGGAATGAGCAGTTCTTC	CATSNSGRNEQFF
TRBV5-1	.	TRBJ1-1	.	TGCGCCAGCAGCTTGGACGGCTATGAAGCTTTCTTT	CASSLDGYEAFF
TRBV12-3/TRBV12-4	few	TRBJ2-1	.	TGTGCCAGCACCTCTGTGGGGAATGAGCAGTTCTTC	CASTSVGNEQFF
TRBV12-3/TRBV12-4	few	TRBJ1-3	.	TGTGCCAGCAGTTTACCCAACTCTGGAAGCACCATATATTTT	CASSLPNSGSTIYF
TRBV5-1	.	TRBJ2-7	TRBD2	TGCGCCAGCAGCTTGGGGCGGACTAGCTCCTACGAGCAGTACTTC	CASSLGRTSSYEQYF
TRBV12-3/TRBV12-4	few	TRBJ2-3	.	TGTGCCAGCACCCGGGACTGGCAAACCACAGATACGCAGTATTTT	CASTRDWQTTDTQYF
TRBV12-3/TRBV12-4	many	TRBJ2-7	.	TGTGCCAGCAGTTCGGGACTGGCGAGCTCCTACGAGCAGTACTTC	CASSSGLASSYEQYF
TRBV29-1	.	TRBJ2-7	TRBD2	TGCAGCGTTGAATCACTAGCGGGAGGAGTCGACGAGCAGTACTTC	CSVESLAGGVDEQYF
TRBV15	few	TRBJ2-1	.	TGTGCCACCAGCAGAGATAGGGTTCCCCCCGAGCAGTTCTTC	CATSRDRVPPEQFF
TRBV7-8	few	TRBJ2-5	.	TGTGCCAGCAGCTCTGTGGACCCCATGTCCCAAGAGACCCAGTACTTC	CASSSVDPMSQETQYF
TRBV12-3/TRBV12-4	many	TRBJ1-3	.	TGTGCCAGCAGTGAGTCCGGAAACACCATATATTTT	CASSESGNTIYF
TRBV29-1	few	TRBJ1-1	.	TGCAGCGTTGGGGGAACGACTGAAGCTTTCTTT	CSVGGTTEAFF
TRBV11-2	.	TRBJ2-1	TRBD2	TGTGCCAGCAGCTTTCCCCAGCTAGCGGGGGGCTCCTACAATGAGCAGTTCTTC	CASSFPQLAGGSYNEQFF
TRBV5-6	many	TRBJ2-5	TRBD2	TGTGCCAGCAGCCCGGGACTAGCGGGAGGCCAAGAGACCCAGTACTTC	CASSPGLAGGQETQYF
TRBV7-9	few	TRBJ2-7	TRBD1	TGTGCCAGCAGCCAGAGTACCGGGACAGGGGGAGACGACGAGCAGTACTTC	CASSQSTGTGGDDEQYF
TRBV12-3/TRBV12-4	.	TRBJ2-3	TRBD2	TGTGCCTGCAGTTTATTAGCGGGAGGGCCCCGGCCTTTCACAGATACGCAGTATTTT	CACSLLAGGPRPFTDTQYF
TRBV20-1	few	TRBJ2-5	TRBD1	TGCAGTGCCCCCCACAGGGGGTACCAAGAGACCCAGTACTTC	CSAPHRGYQETQYF
TRBV5-5	.	TRBJ1-4	.	TGTGCCAGCAGCTTGCTTTCTTCGATCAGGGGTATTGAAAAACTGTTTTTT	CASSLLSSIRGIEKLFF
TRBV24-1	few	TRBJ2-1	TRBD2	TGTGCCACCAGTGATAGGACTAGCGGGAGGGAAGAGCAGTTCTTC	CATSDRTSGREEQFF
TRBV7-2	.	TRBJ1-1	.	TGTGCCAGCAGGCCTTCCGGGACGTCAATGAACACTGAAGCTTTCTTT	CASRPSGTSMNTEAFF
TRBV29-1	many	TRBJ2-7	.	TGCAGCGTTGACGGTCAGGGAAACTACGAGCAGTACTTC	CSVDGQGNYEQYF